What follows are 6 T cell receptor beta chains derived from one specimen sequenced in a study of Ad26.COV2.S vaccination and SARS-CoV-2 variants. The table came from immunoSEQ multiplex PCR; TCRdb's copy has only in-frame clones and leaves some out. The sample includes about 94,000 clones, under 90% seen only once; the top ten take 15% to 20%. Sequenced material: peripheral blood, taken after recovery from COVID-19. The receptors originated from a human donor who had recovered from COVID-19.

The chain has TRBV19 and TRBJ1-1; D gene ambiguous. Germline values: CDR1 LNHDA, CDR2 SQIVND (reference sequence). The CDR3 runs 15 residues. V was shortened by 3 bases and J by 4 bases, with 15 bases between the two germline ends. CDR3 nucleotide sequence: TGTGCCAGTAGTATCTCCCCCCCCGGGAGCACTGAAGCTTTCTTT. Its protein product is CASSISPPGSTEAFF.

The J gene is TRBJ2-3, the V gene TRBV10-3, with 11 bases that match TRBD2. Germline lookup yields CDR1 ENHRY and CDR2 SYGVKD. The V gene end was trimmed by 2 bases and the J gene end by 0 bases; junction bases not matched to a gene: 4. This CDR3 contains 17 residues. CDR3 DNA: TGTGCCATCAGTGAGGGGGCTAGCGGGAGGAGCACAGATACGCAGTATTTT. The encoded protein is CAISEGASGRSTDTQYF.

The rearrangement uses TRBV28 and TRBJ1-5; 9 positions match TRBD1. CDR1 is MDHEN, CDR2 SYDVKM, per germline. J was trimmed by 6 bases and V by 3 bases; bases with no gene match: 9. The CDR3 contains 16 residues. The DNA of the CDR3 is TGTGCCAGCAGTTTTCAGGACAGGGGACGGGCTCAGCCCCAGCATTTT. It is translated as CASSFQDRGRAQPQHF.

CDR3 amino acids: CATLEQGATGGYTF. DNA for the CDR3: TGTGCCACCCTTGAACAGGGTGCCACGGGGGGCTACACCTTC. The V gene is TRBV5-6, the J gene TRBJ1-2; TRBD1 might be the D (6 bases). The CDR3 consists of 14 residues. The V gene's germline CDR1 is SGHDT and CDR2 YYEEEE. V was pared by 9 bases and J by 8 bases, with 23 bases between.

J is TRBJ2-7 and V is TRBV19; 7 positions match TRBD1. There are 17 residues in the CDR3. The ends lost 3 bases at V and 2 bases at J; junction bases unmatched: 13. Germline V gives CDR1 LNHDA, CDR2 SQIVND (reference sequence). Here the CDR3 DNA reads TGTGCCAGTAGTATCTCCCCCGTGACCAGGGGGACCTACGAGCAGTACTTC. It translates to CASSISPVTRGTYEQYF.

The rearrangement links TRBV19 to TRBJ2-1; 10 nucleotides line up with TRBD2. Germline CDR1 is LNHDA and CDR2 is SQIVND (reference sequence). J lost 7 bases, V lost 2 bases, and 8 bases had no gene match. The CDR3 totals 16 residues. The CDR3: CASSIRVAGGRNEQFF. The CDR3 region has the DNA TGTGCCAGTAGTATAAGGGTAGCGGGAGGACGTAATGAGCAGTTCTTC.